The T cell receptor (beta chain) described here comes from a study of cytomegalovirus exposure and HLA in healthy donors. This clone was seen a few times. From germline, CDR1 is SEHNR and CDR2 FQNEAQ (reference sequence). CDR3 length: 13 residues. Between the trimmed V and J ends, which lost 4 bases and 7 bases, there was a span of 14 bases. PCR employed 60 Vbeta and 13 Jbeta primers. Here immunoSEQ multiplex PCR was the method, and the copy in TCRdb shows in-frame clones only, minus some. This sample carries about 210,000 clones, around 80% of them seen once, and the ten largest clones take 6%. This TCR derives from a man aged 40-49 years in good health and CMV-seropositive. The chain is built from TRBV7-9 and TRBJ2-7; possible D gene TRBD1, 6 bases. The sequenced sample was PBMCs. The CDR3 nucleotides are TGTGCCAGCAGCTACTCAGGGGTAGGAGAGCAGTACTTC. It translates to CASSYSGVGEQYF.